The 27 T cell receptor beta chains reported below all come from one sample, sequenced in a study of T-cell reconstitution after alpha-beta-depleted transplantation in children. As it was prepared, the TCRbeta library received unique molecular identifiers. TCRdb reprocessed the PCR reads via MiXCR and lists one record per CDR3 protein. Of almost 600,000 distinct CDR3 sequences listed, approximately 30% are singletons. The sequences come from PBMCs, collected before TCRalphabeta/CD19-depleted stem cell transplant. These receptors were collected from a boy in the first two years of life with Wiskott-Aldrich syndrome, due to receive a stem cell transplant.

The chain combines TRBV9 with TRBJ2-2; 13 nucleotides agree with TRBD2. With V trimmed by 7 bases and J by 5 bases, 5 bases remained unmatched. Germline V CDR1 and CDR2: SGDLS, YYNGEE. The CDR3 is made up of 15 amino acids. The CDR3, as DNA: TGTGCCAGCTCTAGACTAGCGGGAGGAACCGGGGAGCTGTTTTTT. Translation: CASSRLAGGTGELFF. Full variable domain (rest looked up from reference TRBV9 and TRBJ2-2): DSGVTQTPKHLITATGQRVTLRCSPRSGDLSVYWYQQSLDQGLQFLIQYYNGEERAKGNILERFSAQQFPDLHSELNLSSLELGDSALYFCASSRLAGGTGELFFGEGSRLTVL.

In its sample, this clonotype was seen a few times. The chain uses TRBV10-3 and TRBJ2-3, with D possibly being TRBD1 or TRBD2 (5 bases each). CDR1 and CDR2 (germline): ENHRY, SYGVKD. This CDR3 is built from 14 residues. The V end was cut by 4 bases, the J end by 2 bases, with 10 bases between. The CDR3 DNA sequence: TGTGCCATCAGTGCGGGGACGGCCACAGATACGCAGTATTTT. It is translated as CAISAGTATDTQYF.

The chain recombines TRBV11-2 with TRBJ1-2; TRBD1 aligns across 10 bases. Germline V CDR1 and CDR2: SGHAT, FQNNGV. The CDR3 sequence is 14 residues long. The J segment lost 4 bases and the V segment lost 5 bases, leaving 4 bases of the junction unmatched. This CDR3 is CASSSRTGGYGYTF. In DNA form, the CDR3 reads TGTGCCAGCAGCAGCAGGACAGGGGGCTATGGCTACACCTTC.

This rearrangement joins TRBV5-1 to TRBJ1-3; D is undetermined. Trimming removed 1 base from V and 2 bases from J, with 7 bases in between. Germline loops: CDR1 SGHRS, CDR2 YFSETQ. The CDR3 sequence is 14 residues long. The chain's CDR3 is CASSLTGPGNTIYF. CDR3 in DNA: TGCGCCAGCAGCTTGACCGGGCCTGGAAACACCATATATTTT.

The rearrangement joins TRBV20-1 to TRBJ1-4; D is possibly TRBD1 (5 bases). CDR3 length equals 12 residues. Germline V gives CDR1 DFQATT, CDR2 SNEGSKA (reference sequence). Trimming cost V 4 bases and J 8 bases, with 11 bases left between them. The CDR3 nucleotides read TGCAGTGCTACTCGGGACGCAGAAAAACTGTTTTTT. Residues: CSATRDAEKLFF.

The CDR3 region has the DNA TGTGCCAGCAGGGTCGGGACAAGCTATAATTCACCCCTCCACTTT. Protein sequence: CASRVGTSYNSPLHF. This chain connects TRBV5-4 to TRBJ1-6, with TRBD1 as a possible D gene (6 bases). The CDR3 runs 15 residues. Trimming pared 5 bases from V and 3 bases from J, leaving 12 bases between. Germline CDR1 SGHNT, CDR2 YYREEE (reference sequence).

V and J are TRBV5-1 and TRBJ2-7, with 8 bases lining up with TRBD1. V shed 3 bases, J shed 5 bases, and the junction held 7 bases outside the gene matches. Germline V gives CDR1 SGHRS, CDR2 YFSETQ. The CDR3 is 14 residues long. In nucleotides, the CDR3 is TGCGCCAGCAGCTACGGACAGGGAATGGACGAGCAGTACTTC. Residues: CASSYGQGMDEQYF.

V usage is TRBV6-5 and J usage is TRBJ2-5, with 12 positions matching TRBD2. V trimming: 1 base; J trimming: 5 bases; junction bases outside the gene matches: 8. The CDR3 is 17 amino acids. Germline CDR1 and CDR2: MNHEY and SVGAGI. CDR3 region: CASSYYLAGGRGETQYF. DNA for the CDR3: TGTGCCAGCAGTTACTATCTAGCGGGAGGGCGGGGTGAGACCCAGTACTTC.

This clonotype has only a few counts. The rearrangement joins TRBV20-1 to TRBJ2-1; 7 nucleotides match TRBD2. This CDR3 has 13 residues. In germline, CDR1 is DFQATT, CDR2 SNEGSKA (reference sequence). CDR3 DNA sequence: TGCACAGCTTCCCCTAGCGGATACAATGAGCAGTTCTTC. Residues: CTASPSGYNEQFF.

The chain links TRBV7-9 to TRBJ2-3; maybe TRBD2 (5 bases). Germline lookup yields CDR1 SEHNR and CDR2 FQNEAQ (reference sequence). V gave up 1 base and J gave up 4 bases, with 12 bases separating them. The CDR3 runs 15 residues. The DNA of the CDR3 is TGTGCCAGCAGCTTAGGGCCTAGCCCGGCAGATACGCAGTATTTT. Translated: CASSLGPSPADTQYF.

This clonotype has only a few counts. The rearrangement uses TRBV3-1 and TRBJ2-1, with unresolved D. Per germline, CDR1 LGHDT and CDR2 YNNKEL (reference sequence). The CDR3 loop spans 17 amino acids. With 2 bases removed from V and 3 bases from J, the gap between germline ends came to 17 bases. CDR3 coding DNA: TGTGCCAGCAGCCAAAATGCGCCCTCCTCCGTCTACAATGAGCAGTTCTTC. It yields the protein CASSQNAPSSVYNEQFF.

The table lists this clonotype with a few counts. The chain couples TRBV20-1 to TRBJ2-1; maybe TRBD2 (6 bases). This CDR3 region has 15 residues. Trimming pared 6 bases from V and 1 base from J, leaving 16 bases between. Germline V gives CDR1 DFQATT, CDR2 SNEGSKA (reference sequence). The CDR3 sequence: CSAVERGRSYNEQFF. The DNA for the CDR3 is TGCAGTGCCGTGGAGCGAGGGAGGTCCTACAATGAGCAGTTCTTC.

In this sample, this clonotype turned up a few times. The rearrangement joins TRBV6-6 to TRBJ1-6; 10 bases agree with TRBD1. CDR1 is MNHNY and CDR2 is SVGAGI in the germline V gene (reference sequence). The CDR3 consists of 13 residues. V lost 8 bases and J lost 8; bases outside the gene matches: 3. The CDR3 nucleotides are TGTGCCAGCCGGGACAGGGGTTATTCACCCCTCCACTTT. Translation: CASRDRGYSPLHF.

About this clonotype itself: One junction end does not reproduce the germline sequence, and a read error may be involved. This chain uses TRBV20-1 with TRBJ2-3, with 9 bases aligning to TRBD2. CDR3 length equals 19 residues. Germline V CDR1 and CDR2: DFQATT, SNEGSKA (reference sequence). CDR3 coding DNA: TGCTGTGCTAGAGACCGTGGCGGGAGGGCCGTTACTAGCACAGATACGCAGTATTTT. This encodes CCARDRGGRAVTSTDTQYF.

The rearrangement links TRBV4-1 to TRBJ1-5; D gene ambiguous. V lost 0 bases and J 0 bases, leaving 18 bases between the germline ends. This CDR3 is built from 19 residues. The V gene's germline CDR1 is MGHRA and CDR2 YSYEKL. CDR3 sequence: CASSQDILGSRSSNQPQHF. In DNA form, the CDR3 reads TGCGCCAGCAGCCAAGATATTCTAGGGTCCAGATCTAGCAATCAGCCCCAGCATTTT.

CDR3 sequence (DNA): TGTGCCACCAGCAATAACCGGGGACAGGAAGCTTTCTTT. Translation: CATSNNRGQEAFF. This chain joins TRBV15 and TRBJ1-1, with 7 nucleotides matching TRBD1. CDR1 is LNHNV and CDR2 is YYDKDF in the germline V gene (reference sequence). CDR3 length: 13 amino acids. V dropped 4 bases and J dropped 8; count of bases not matched to a gene: 7.

The V call is TRBV12-3 or TRBV12-4, the J call TRBJ2-3; 14 bases map to TRBD2. This CDR3 region has 17 residues. V shed 6 bases and J 5 bases; nucleotides not matched to a gene: 10. This chain's CDR3 is CASRETGLAGVRDTQYF. The CDR3 DNA is TGTGCCAGCAGGGAAACGGGACTAGCGGGAGTAAGAGATACGCAGTATTTT.

The rearrangement joins TRBV10-3 to TRBJ2-7, with D uncertain. The V end lost 0 bases, the J end lost 0 bases, and 12 bases lay between the germline ends. The CDR3 has 16 residues. Germline V gives CDR1 ENHRY, CDR2 SYGVKD. CDR3 sequence reads: CAISESVAQNSYEQYF. The CDR3 DNA reads TGTGCCATCAGTGAGTCCGTGGCCCAAAACTCCTACGAGCAGTACTTC.

There are a few counts of this clonotype. V is TRBV20-1 and J is TRBJ1-5, with 8 bases aligning to TRBD1. CDR3 size: 14 residues. Germline V CDR1 and CDR2: DFQATT, SNEGSKA (reference sequence). V was pared by 6 bases and J by 0 bases, with 4 bases of the junction left unmatched. The chain's CDR3 is CSAEQGASNQPQHF. Written as DNA, the CDR3 is TGCAGTGCGGAGCAGGGGGCTAGCAATCAGCCCCAGCATTTT.

The chain combines TRBV7-2 with TRBJ2-5, with 10 bases matching TRBD2. V was pared by 3 bases and J by 5 bases, with 6 bases of the junction left unmatched. CDR1 is SGHTA, CDR2 FQGNSA, per germline. The CDR3 has 15 amino acids. The CDR3 protein is CASSFGSGRAETQYF. In DNA, the CDR3 is TGTGCCAGCAGCTTCGGCAGCGGGAGGGCTGAGACCCAGTACTTC.

V and J are TRBV19 and TRBJ2-1; D is unclear. CDR3 length: 16 amino acids. Germline assignment: CDR1 LNHDA and CDR2 SQIVND (reference sequence). The V gene lost 0 bases and the J gene lost 0 bases, with 9 bases spanning the gap. CDR3: CASSIESESSYNEQFF. As DNA, the CDR3 is TGTGCCAGTAGTATAGAGAGCGAGAGCTCCTACAATGAGCAGTTCTTC.

The rearrangement joins TRBV12-3 or TRBV12-4 to TRBJ1-2; D not resolved. The CDR3 covers 13 residues. Deletions cut 3 bases from V and 2 bases from J, with 7 bases between. The CDR3 region is CASSFGNNYGYTF. CDR3 coding DNA: TGTGCCAGCAGTTTTGGCAACAACTATGGCTACACCTTC.

V is TRBV7-9 and J is TRBJ1-1; D unresolved. This CDR3 has 15 amino acids. V lost 1 base, J lost 4 bases, and 13 bases lay in between. Per germline, CDR1 SEHNR and CDR2 FQNEAQ (reference sequence). CDR3 bases: TGTGCCAGCAGCTTAGGGTCCAGTTTGGGCACTGAAGCTTTCTTT. It specifies CASSLGSSLGTEAFF.

The chain employs TRBV29-1 and TRBJ2-6; D may correspond to TRBD1 or TRBD2 (6 bases each). V lost 7 bases and J lost 4, with 14 bases in between. Germline lookup yields CDR1 SQVTM and CDR2 ANQGSEA. CDR3 length: 14 amino acids. CDR3 sequence (DNA): TGCAGCGCCAAGGGGGGAGCCGGGGCCAACGTCCTGACTTTC. Translating gives CSAKGGAGANVLTF.

The rearrangement links TRBV20-1 to TRBJ2-1, with TRBD2 identical over 10 bases. V shed 0 bases and J 3 bases; nucleotides not matched to a gene: 5. This CDR3 is 16 amino acids long. Germline-derived CDR1 and CDR2 are DFQATT and SNEGSKA (reference sequence). The CDR3 DNA sequence: TGCAGTGCTAGAGATTGGACTAGCGGAGGCTACAATGAGCAGTTCTTC. Translation: CSARDWTSGGYNEQFF.

This sequence joins TRBV27 and TRBJ1-5; D unresolved. The CDR3 is 13 amino acids. Germline-derived CDR1 and CDR2 are MNHEY and SMNVEV (reference sequence). V lost 4 bases and J lost 5, with 9 bases in between. CDR3: CASSWGLDQPQHF. The CDR3 DNA follows: TGTGCCAGCAGTTGGGGATTGGATCAGCCCCAGCATTTT.

This chain joins TRBV9 and TRBJ1-3; D possibly corresponds to TRBD1 (6 bases). Germline V gene lookup returns CDR1 SGDLS and CDR2 YYNGEE. Trimming removed 2 bases from V and 3 bases from J, with 6 bases in between. This CDR3 spans 13 amino acids. In nucleotides, the CDR3 is TGTGCCAGCAGCGTGACAGGTGGAAACACCATATATTTT. It translates to CASSVTGGNTIYF.